The 31 T cell receptor beta chains below were found in one sample sequenced in a study of blood T cell repertoires in COVID-19. Assay used: immunoSEQ multiplex PCR; TCRdb lists only in-frame clones, some missing. The table lists roughly 430,000 clones, around 90% of them singletons, with 2% to 2.5% in the top ten. Sample: PBMCs or T cells enriched from blood (not recorded which). The receptors originated from a woman in her thirties or forties with acute COVID-19.

This clone was counted only a few times. V is TRBV5-4 and J is TRBJ2-2; TRBD2 matches at 11 bases. CDR3 length: 16 amino acids. From germline, CDR1 is SGHNT and CDR2 YYREEE (reference sequence). With V trimmed by 3 bases and J by 5 bases, 6 bases remained unmatched. CDR3 sequence reads: CASSSIAGGRTGELFF. CDR3 nucleotides: TGTGCCAGCAGCTCCATAGCGGGGGGGCGGACCGGGGAGCTGTTTTTT. The entire variable domain, with the rest obtained from reference TRBV5-4 and TRBJ2-2, is as follows: ETGVTQSPTHLIKTRGQQVTLRCSSQSGHNTVSWYQQALGQGPQFIFQYYREEENGRGNFPPRFSGLQFPNYSSELNVNALELDDSALYLCASSSIAGGRTGELFFGEGSRLTVL.

The V call is TRBV6-1, the J call TRBJ1-2; TRBD1 aligns across 10 bases. The germline V gene has CDR1 MNHNS and CDR2 SASEGT. Losses at the gene ends were 3 bases for V and 7 bases for J; bases not matched to a gene: 8. CDR3 length: 15 residues. The CDR3 region is CASSDPGQGIFGYTF. CDR3 nucleotide sequence: TGTGCCAGCAGTGATCCGGGACAGGGGATATTTGGCTACACCTTC.

The chain is built from TRBV12-3 or TRBV12-4 and TRBJ1-5; a possible D gene is TRBD1 (5 bases). V was trimmed by 5 bases and J by 4 bases, leaving 9 bases between them. The CDR3 is 13 residues long. CDR3 loop: CASSPGGNQPQHF. The CDR3 bases are TGTGCCAGCAGTCCTGGGGGGAATCAGCCCCAGCATTTT.

The rearrangement uses TRBV14 and TRBJ1-2; 8 positions match TRBD1. Germline CDR1 is SGHDN and CDR2 is FVKESK. This CDR3 spans 15 amino acids. The ends lost 1 base at V and 8 bases at J; junction bases unmatched: 9. CDR3 bases: TGTGCCAGCAGCCAAGTTCCGGACAGGGTGGACGGCTACACCTTC. Its translation is CASSQVPDRVDGYTF.

The J gene is TRBJ1-2, the V gene TRBV9; D remains unclear. CDR3 size: 12 residues. Germline V gives CDR1 SGDLS, CDR2 YYNGEE. V lost 3 bases, J lost 4 bases, and 7 bases lay in between. The CDR3 coding sequence is TGTGCCAGCAGCGCCCTCGGCTATGGCTACACCTTC. Translated, it gives CASSALGYGYTF.

V usage is TRBV20-1 and J usage is TRBJ2-3; 7 bases are shared with TRBD2. V dropped 4 bases and J dropped 13; count of bases not matched to a gene: 5. The length of the CDR3 is 10 residues. Germline-derived CDR1 and CDR2 are DFQATT and SNEGSKA (reference sequence). In nucleotides, the CDR3 is TGCAGTGCTATGGGAGGGGTTGAGTATTTT. Translated, it gives CSAMGGVEYF.

This clone was observed once. This sequence joins TRBV27 and TRBJ2-4, with D possibly matching TRBD1 (5 bases). Looked up from germline, CDR1 is MNHEY and CDR2 is SMNVEV (reference sequence). CDR3 length: 14 amino acids. V lost 0 bases and J 5 bases, leaving 8 bases between the germline ends. CDR3 protein: CASSLSGAQNIQYF. The DNA for the CDR3 is TGTGCCAGCAGTTTATCAGGGGCGCAAAACATTCAGTACTTC.

V and J are TRBV6-5 and TRBJ1-2; TRBD1 agrees at 11 bases. Trimming removed 0 bases from V and 4 bases from J; junction bases left unmatched: 4. The CDR3 consists of 16 residues. Germline V gene data show CDR1 as MNHEY and CDR2 as SVGAGI. For the CDR3, the DNA is TGTGCCAGCAGTTACTCCCGGGACAGGGGGAGCTATGGCTACACCTTC. Translating it yields CASSYSRDRGSYGYTF.

This chain uses TRBV6-5 with TRBJ1-2, with 10 bases lining up with TRBD1. The ends lost 0 bases at V and 9 bases at J; junction bases unmatched: 7. The CDR3 covers 15 residues. Germline CDR1 is MNHEY and CDR2 is SVGAGI. The CDR3 DNA reads as TGTGCCAGCAGTTACTCGGGACAGGGGTGGAATCGCTACACCTTC. Amino acids: CASSYSGQGWNRYTF.

The V call is TRBV6-5, the J call TRBJ2-7, with D perhaps matching TRBD1 (5 bases). V lost 0 bases and J 12 bases, leaving 9 bases between the germline ends. The CDR3 loop spans 11 amino acids. The germline V gene has CDR1 MNHEY and CDR2 SVGAGI. For the CDR3, the DNA is TGTGCCAGCAGTTACTCCAGGGTAATGTACTTC. Translated, it gives CASSYSRVMYF.

V and J are TRBV20-1 and TRBJ2-7; maybe TRBD1 (6 bases). V shed 5 bases and J shed 4 bases, with 15 bases lying between them. Germline V CDR1 and CDR2: DFQATT, SNEGSKA (reference sequence). This CDR3 comprises 13 residues. The CDR3 nucleotides read TGCAGTGCTCGTGGCAGGGGATCGTACGAGCAGTACTTC. This translates into CSARGRGSYEQYF.

This chain connects TRBV27 to TRBJ1-3; D remains ambiguous. The CDR3 contains 15 residues. V lost 4 bases, J lost 0 bases, and 10 bases lay in between. In germline, CDR1 is MNHEY, CDR2 SMNVEV (reference sequence). The CDR3 sequence is CASSSDRSSGNTIYF. CDR3 in DNA: TGTGCCAGCAGTTCCGACCGGAGCTCTGGAAACACCATATATTTT.

The V and J genes are TRBV19 and TRBJ2-3; D possibly corresponds to TRBD1 (5 bases). The CDR3 loop spans 16 amino acids. V lost 1 base, J lost 4 bases, and 15 bases lay in between. CDR1 LNHDA and CDR2 SQIVND come from the germline V gene (reference sequence). The CDR3 nucleotides read TGTGCCAGTAGTATAGGGTTTCGGCTAGGGGCAGATACGCAGTATTTT. Protein sequence: CASSIGFRLGADTQYF.

The gene calls are TRBV5-4 and TRBJ2-1; TRBD1 matches 8 bases. The CDR3 loop spans 18 amino acids. V gave up 2 bases and J gave up 2 bases; unmatched junction bases: 12. Germline V gene lookup returns CDR1 SGHNT and CDR2 YYREEE (reference sequence). The CDR3 nucleotides are TGTGCCAGCAGCTTTTGGGTGGACAAGGACAGGGCCTACAATGAGCAGTTCTTC. This encodes CASSFWVDKDRAYNEQFF.

V usage is TRBV7-2 and J usage is TRBJ2-2; 16 bases are a match to TRBD2. The ends lost 0 bases at V and 7 bases at J; junction bases unmatched: 8. There are 19 residues in the CDR3. Germline V gene data show CDR1 as SGHTA and CDR2 as FQGNSA. The CDR3 protein is CASSLARGLAGGRGGELFF. For the CDR3, the DNA is TGTGCCAGCAGCTTAGCCCGGGGACTAGCGGGGGGGCGCGGCGGGGAGCTGTTTTTT.

The chain employs TRBV11-2 and TRBJ2-1, with D tentatively TRBD2 (7 bases). The CDR3 totals 17 residues. Looked up from germline, CDR1 is SGHAT and CDR2 is FQNNGV. Deletions cut 4 bases from V and 3 bases from J, with 19 bases between. The CDR3 region has the DNA TGTGCCAGCAGCTCCCGGGCGTGGGGGGGGCTCTACAATGAGCAGTTCTTC. It is translated as CASSSRAWGGLYNEQFF.

The gene calls are TRBV18 and TRBJ2-3, with D uncertain. Germline CDR1 KGHSH, CDR2 LQKENI. The V end lost 3 bases, the J end lost 2 bases, and 6 bases lay between the germline ends. The CDR3 totals 13 residues. The CDR3 is CASSPANTDTQYF. CDR3 nucleotide sequence: TGTGCCAGCTCACCGGCAAACACAGATACGCAGTATTTT. Full variable domain (remainder filled in from reference TRBV18 and TRBJ2-3): NAGVMQNPRHLVRRRGQEARLRCSPMKGHSHVYWYRQLPEEGLKFMVYLQKENIIDESGMPKERFSAEFPKEGPSILRIQQVVRGDSAAYFCASSPANTDTQYFGPGTRLTVL.

V gene TRBV18 combines with J gene TRBJ1-6; D is possibly TRBD1 (5 bases). V was clipped by 3 bases and J by 6 bases, with 12 bases between them. The CDR3 is 15 amino acids. Germline V CDR1 and CDR2: KGHSH, LQKENI. This CDR3 is CASSPSRDINSPLHF. CDR3 DNA: TGTGCCAGCTCACCCTCCAGGGATATTAATTCACCCCTCCACTTT.

The genes are TRBV7-2 and TRBJ2-7, with 8 bases aligning to TRBD2. Germline CDR1 SGHTA, CDR2 FQGNSA. This CDR3 is built from 15 residues. The J segment lost 3 bases and the V segment lost 0 bases, leaving 4 bases of the junction unmatched. DNA for the CDR3: TGTGCCAGCAGCTTAGCAGCGGGGGTTGACTACGAGCAGTACTTC. It translates to CASSLAAGVDYEQYF.

The genes are TRBV5-4 and TRBJ2-3; tentative D call: TRBD2 (5 bases). The germline V gene encodes CDR1 SGHNT and CDR2 YYREEE (reference sequence). The CDR3 sequence is 13 residues long. Trimming left V 0 bases short and J 10 bases short, with 12 bases between. The DNA for the CDR3 is TGTGCCAGCAGCTTGGGAGGGCCCGAGGCGCAGTATTTT. Amino acids: CASSLGGPEAQYF.

The table lists this clone with a count of one. This chain links TRBV4-1 with TRBJ2-3; D remains ambiguous. V was trimmed by 4 bases and J by 3 bases, leaving 8 bases between them. Germline-derived CDR1 and CDR2 are MGHRA and YSYEKL. The CDR3 contains 13 residues. The CDR3 DNA reads TGCGCCAGCAGCCTTCCAGGAACAGATACGCAGTATTTT. It is translated as CASSLPGTDTQYF.

This chain links TRBV6-4 with TRBJ2-3; D might be TRBD2 (6 bases). Trimming removed 0 bases at V and 1 base at J, with 8 bases between. CDR1 MRHNA and CDR2 SNTAGT come from the germline V gene. The CDR3 runs 15 residues. CDR3 sequence: CASSDSPGGTDTQYF. In DNA form, the CDR3 reads TGTGCCAGCAGTGACTCACCGGGGGGCACAGATACGCAGTATTTT.

The V and J genes are TRBV19 and TRBJ1-2; no firm D call. CDR3 length equals 13 residues. The germline V gene has CDR1 LNHDA and CDR2 SQIVND (reference sequence). V was cut by 3 bases and J by 8 bases, with 13 bases left in between. CDR3 amino acids: CASSIGREYGYTF. The CDR3 DNA reads TGTGCCAGTAGTATCGGACGGGAGTACGGCTACACCTTC.

CDR3 DNA: TGCGCCAGCAGCTCTGTGAGAGGGGGCCAGGAGACCCAGTACTTC. Its protein is CASSSVRGGQETQYF. The J gene is TRBJ2-5, the V gene TRBV5-1; 7 bases are shared with TRBD1. V dropped 3 bases and J dropped 5; count of bases not matched to a gene: 10. The CDR3 extends over 15 amino acids. Germline CDR1 is SGHRS and CDR2 is YFSETQ.

The chain employs TRBV19 and TRBJ1-2, with 12 nucleotides matching TRBD1. The CDR3 has 17 residues. Unmatched junction bases numbered 8, after V lost 3 bases and J lost 3 bases. Germline V CDR1 and CDR2: LNHDA, SQIVND (reference sequence). In nucleotides, the CDR3 is TGTGCCAGTAGTATGTCCCGGGACAGGGGGCGGCACTATGGCTACACCTTC. Its protein product is CASSMSRDRGRHYGYTF.

The chain combines TRBV27 with TRBJ2-7; 13 nucleotides agree with TRBD2. The CDR3 extends over 18 amino acids. CDR1 is MNHEY and CDR2 is SMNVEV in the germline V gene (reference sequence). V lost 4 bases to trimming and J lost 1 base; unmatched junction nucleotides: 10. The CDR3 is CASSSRTSGGTTSYEQYF. The CDR3 nucleotides are TGTGCCAGCAGTTCCCGGACTAGCGGGGGAACCACTTCCTACGAGCAGTACTTC.

The V and J genes are TRBV2 and TRBJ1-5; a possible D gene is TRBD1 (6 bases). The CDR3 consists of 14 residues. V gave up 7 bases and J gave up 5 bases, with 15 bases separating them. Germline CDR1 and CDR2: SNHLY and FYNNEI. CDR3 in amino acids: CASKGVGVDQPQHF. The CDR3 region has the DNA TGTGCCAGCAAGGGGGTCGGGGTAGATCAGCCCCAGCATTTT.

The chain is built from TRBV15 and TRBJ2-1; 8 bases are a match to TRBD2. The CDR3 has 17 amino acids. Germline V gene lookup returns CDR1 LNHNV and CDR2 YYDKDF (reference sequence). V dropped 5 bases and J dropped 3; count of bases not matched to a gene: 12. The CDR3 DNA follows: TGTGCCACCAGCTCCCGGGGGGGGGCTTCCTTCTACAATGAGCAGTTCTTC. Residues: CATSSRGGASFYNEQFF.

The gene calls are TRBV5-4 and TRBJ2-3, with 16 bases matching TRBD2. From germline, CDR1 is SGHNT and CDR2 YYREEE (reference sequence). The CDR3 spans 18 residues. Germline trimming cut 4 bases from V and 1 base from J; bases unmatched to any gene: 6. The CDR3 here is CASSRGLAGGQGTDTQYF. The CDR3 bases are TGTGCCAGCAGCCGGGGACTAGCGGGGGGGCAAGGCACAGATACGCAGTATTTT.

The chain has TRBV15 and TRBJ1-3; D remains ambiguous. Per the germline V gene, CDR1 is LNHNV and CDR2 is YYDKDF (reference sequence). The length of the CDR3 is 15 residues. V was trimmed by 0 bases and J by 0 bases, leaving 6 bases between them. CDR3 bases: TGTGCCACCAGCAGAGATGACTCCTCTGGAAACACCATATATTTT. It is translated as CATSRDDSSGNTIYF. Drawing the rest from reference TRBV15 and TRBJ1-3, the complete variable domain is DAMVIQNPRYQVTQFGKPVTLSCSQTLNHNVMYWYQQKSSQAPKLLFHYYDKDFNNEADTPDNFQSRRPNTSFCFLDIRSPGLGDTAMYLCATSRDDSSGNTIYFGEGSWLTVV.

DNA of the CDR3: TGTGCCAGCAGCCAAGATGAAGGGGCCGCGGAGATGGCTTTCTTT. Its translation is CASSQDEGAAEMAFF. The rearrangement joins TRBV4-2 to TRBJ1-1, with a weak D call TRBD1 (5 bases). This CDR3 spans 15 amino acids. V gave up 0 bases and J gave up 11 bases, with 19 bases separating them. Germline CDR1 reads LGHNA; CDR2 reads YNFKEQ.